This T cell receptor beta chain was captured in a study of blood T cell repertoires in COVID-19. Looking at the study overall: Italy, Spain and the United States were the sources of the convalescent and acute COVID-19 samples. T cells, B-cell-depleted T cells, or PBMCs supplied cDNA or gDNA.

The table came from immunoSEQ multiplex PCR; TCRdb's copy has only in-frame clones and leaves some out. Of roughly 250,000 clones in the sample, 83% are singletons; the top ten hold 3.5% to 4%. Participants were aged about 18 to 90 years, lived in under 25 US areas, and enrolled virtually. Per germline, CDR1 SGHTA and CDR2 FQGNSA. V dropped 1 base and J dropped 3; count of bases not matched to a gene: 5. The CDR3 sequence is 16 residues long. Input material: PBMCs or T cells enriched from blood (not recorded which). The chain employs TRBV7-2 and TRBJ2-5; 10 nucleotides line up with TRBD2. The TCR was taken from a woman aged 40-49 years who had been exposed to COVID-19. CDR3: CASSLGAGGFKETQYF. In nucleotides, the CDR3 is TGTGCCAGCAGCTTAGGAGCGGGGGGGTTTAAAGAGACCCAGTACTTC.